This T cell receptor (beta chain) was captured by sequencing in a study of regulatory T cells in long-lasting Graves disease (dated by TCRdb to the early 2020s). General notes on the study: Persistent Graves' disease meant more than 5 years of antithyroid drug treatment with TSH receptor autoantibodies that stayed positive. This study used TCR sequencing and RNA sequencing of peripheral blood to compare persistent Graves' disease patients against newly diagnosed Graves' disease patients. The study was conducted in China and was registered as a clinical trial. A total of 35 or so samples were covered by TCR sequencing, comprising approximately 13 persistent and around 20 newly diagnosed Graves' disease patients. Antithyroid drugs had been taken for roughly 10 years on average by persistent Graves' disease patients in the clinical cohort. Study-wide conclusions, independent of this receptor: Patients with persistent disease shared more public clonotypes (about 2,500) than newly diagnosed patients did (966). Sequencing and analysis were restricted to the TCR beta chain. Lower TCR Shannon entropy and fewer highly expanded clones were observed in persistent Graves' disease patients than in newly diagnosed patients, which suggested clonal expansion. TRBV28, TRBJ1-2 and TRBJ2-5 were preferentially used in persistent disease, while TRBV20-1 and TRBJ2-1 were favored in newly diagnosed disease. The authors acknowledged the small sample size as a limitation that may reduce accuracy. Peripheral blood alone was examined, since thyroid tissue, which constituted the primary lesion, could not be accessed.

Between the V and J ends, shortened by 4 bases and 5 bases respectively, the junction contains 17 bases. Via the germline V gene (reference sequence), CDR1 is MNHEY and CDR2 SMNVEV. The CDR3 goes from the cysteine to the phenylalanine over 15 residues. Of the read, only the CDR3 DNA is kept; its 45 bases are in frame from base 1. The time point label, read with the paper, signifies: persistent/refractory GD, antithyroid drugs over 5 years with positive TRAb. For both TCR sequencing and RNA sequencing, RNA was extracted from PBMCs in TRIzol. The diagnosis of Graves' disease was made according to American Thyroid Association guidelines. The patients came from an endocrinology department in Xi'an, China. Each patient gave roughly 10 milliliters of peripheral blood, collected in an EDTA anticoagulant tube. PBMCs were isolated by Ficoll Paque Plus density gradient separation without further T cell sorting. An Agilent 2100 Bioanalyzer and agarose gel were used to assess RNA quality, and a NanoDrop 2000 was used to measure RNA concentration.

The receptor library was made with multiplex PCR. Sequencing took place on an Illumina HiSeq 4000. CDR3 regions were amplified by Arm-PCR with iRepertoire HTBI primers to construct TCR beta libraries. Gel purification was performed on PCR products prior to sequencing. The original pipeline was this. Gene usage analysis of CDR3 amino acid clonotypes relied on the 60 or so TRBV and 15 or so TRBJ segments identified across samples. COPE and FqMerger were used to merge the filtered high-quality paired reads into contigs. BLAST was used to align contigs to IMGT TRBV, TRBD and TRBJ reference genes, and CDR3 was defined according to IMGT. Any clonotype with a frequency above 0.1% was counted as a highly expanded clone. Repertoire diversity was measured by Shannon entropy, and V-J evenness by the Gini coefficient. A clonotype found in more than one individual was treated as public. Using fastp trimming at Q25 and MiXCR clonotype assembly, TCRdb reanalyzed the public sequencing data and kept in-frame beta chains. For every CDR3 protein sequence, its rows merge into one entry that carries the most common genes and DNA. What appears here as the V and J calls and clone size reflects TCRdb's work, not the paper's. A total of roughly 400,000 distinct CDR3 sequences appear in this sample, less than 25% of them only once. The biggest ten clones account for 20% of the sample.

This clonotype occurred many times. Its antigen is not yet known. One base away there is no much larger clone; base qualities are not given. Sequenced here: peripheral blood mononuclear cells (PBMCs), sampled when the disease was refractory, from a patient treated with antithyroid drugs. This TCR derives from a female donor with Graves disease. The rearranged chain carries TRBV27 and TRBJ1-2; TRBD1 might be the D gene, on 5 matching bases. The CDR3 loop reads CASSYFRGGLYGYTF. The DNA reads TGTGCCAGCAGTTACTTTCGGGGGGGACTTTATGGCTACACCTTC.